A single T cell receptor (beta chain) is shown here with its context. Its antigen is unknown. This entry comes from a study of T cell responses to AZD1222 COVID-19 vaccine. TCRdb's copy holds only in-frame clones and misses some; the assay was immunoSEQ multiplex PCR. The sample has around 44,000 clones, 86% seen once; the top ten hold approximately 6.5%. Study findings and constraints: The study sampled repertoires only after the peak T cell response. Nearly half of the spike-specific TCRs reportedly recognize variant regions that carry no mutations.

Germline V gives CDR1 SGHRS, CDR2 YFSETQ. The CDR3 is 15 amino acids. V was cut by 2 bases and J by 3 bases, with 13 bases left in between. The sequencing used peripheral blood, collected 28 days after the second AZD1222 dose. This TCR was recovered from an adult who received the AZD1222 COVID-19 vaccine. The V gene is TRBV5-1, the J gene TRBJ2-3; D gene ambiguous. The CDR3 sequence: CASSLDRVPTDTQYF. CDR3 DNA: TGCGCCAGCAGCTTAGACCGGGTCCCAACAGATACGCAGTATTTT.